Presented here are 27 T cell receptor beta chains from one specimen sequenced in a study of vaccination and CD4 T cells after COVID-19. Antigen specificity for these receptors is unknown. Sequenced with the Oncomine TCR Beta short-read assay was DNA taken from cultured CD4+ T cells. MiXCR, applied by TCRdb to the PCR reads, yields one record per CDR3 protein. The profile shows 20,000 or so distinct CDR3 sequences, about 60% of them singletons. Treatment specified: approximately 11-day PBMC culture with coronavirus spike peptide pools or control peptides (ViraFEST assay). The sample comprised CD4+ T cells from blood, cultured in vitro. These receptors were collected from a human donor who had recovered from COVID-19.

This rearrangement joins TRBV20-1 to TRBJ1-2; D remains ambiguous. Germline V gives CDR1 DFQATT, CDR2 SNEGSKA (reference sequence). CDR3 size: 12 residues. The germline V and J ends were trimmed by 4 bases and 5 bases, with 11 bases remaining between them. The CDR3 protein is CSATQDPYGYTF. CDR3 sequence (DNA): TGCAGTGCTACCCAGGACCCTTATGGCTACACCTTC.

The rearrangement links TRBV20-1 to TRBJ1-5; D remains unclear. The germline V gene has CDR1 DFQATT and CDR2 SNEGSKA (reference sequence). CDR3 length equals 15 residues. V dropped 0 bases and J dropped 0 bases, with 9 bases sitting between them. DNA of the CDR3: TGCAGTGCTAGAGATACCAGACATAGCAATCAGCCCCAGCATTTT. Translating it yields CSARDTRHSNQPQHF.

The chain carries TRBV6-1 and TRBJ2-5, with TRBD2 matching 9 bases. V was clipped by 8 bases and J by 2 bases; unmatched bases: 9. The CDR3 spans 15 residues. From germline, CDR1 is MNHNS and CDR2 SASEGT. The CDR3 DNA follows: TGTGCCAGCTATTTAGGACTAGCGATTCAAGAGACCCAGTACTTC. Amino acid sequence: CASYLGLAIQETQYF.

The V and J genes are TRBV11-2 and TRBJ2-5, with D possibly matching TRBD2 (5 bases). The V gene's germline CDR1 is SGHAT and CDR2 FQNNGV. Trimming took 2 bases from V and 0 from J, leaving 10 bases between them. The CDR3 runs to 15 residues. CDR3 loop: CASSLMRAYQETQYF. The DNA of the CDR3 is TGTGCCAGCAGCTTAATGAGGGCATACCAAGAGACCCAGTACTTC.

The CDR3 region has the DNA TGTGCCAGCAGTGAGCTAGCGGGAGGGTCTGATACGCAGTATTTT. Protein: CASSELAGGSDTQYF. The V and J genes are TRBV2 and TRBJ2-3; 12 nucleotides match TRBD2. Trimming took 3 bases from V and 6 from J; bases not matched to a gene: 4. This CDR3 comprises 15 residues. The germline V gene has CDR1 SNHLY and CDR2 FYNNEI.

This chain joins TRBV6-1 and TRBJ1-2; the D gene is possibly TRBD1 (6 bases). Per germline, CDR1 MNHNS and CDR2 SASEGT. V was clipped by 10 bases and J by 1 base, with 13 bases between them. This CDR3 contains 13 residues. The CDR3 sequence: CATLPGVNYGYTF. Here the CDR3 DNA reads TGTGCCACCCTTCCAGGGGTTAACTATGGCTACACCTTC.

J is TRBJ1-1 and V is TRBV7-3, with TRBD1 as a possible D gene (6 bases). There are 14 residues in the CDR3. CDR1 and CDR2 (germline): SGHTA, FQGTGA. V was trimmed by 5 bases and J by 5 bases, leaving 15 bases between them. This CDR3 is CASSTLGGKTEAFF. The CDR3 region has the DNA TGTGCCAGCAGCACCCTAGGGGGAAAGACTGAAGCTTTCTTT.

This chain joins TRBV12-3 or TRBV12-4 and TRBJ2-7; D is perhaps TRBD1 (6 bases). CDR3 length: 15 amino acids. V was cut by 6 bases and J by 4 bases, with 19 bases left in between. CDR3 region: CASSRNTGNTYEQYF. The CDR3 DNA reads as TGTGCCAGCAGCCGCAATACAGGGAATACGTACGAGCAGTACTTC.

The chain employs TRBV24-1 and TRBJ2-2, with no clear D. Trimming cost V 4 bases and J 6 bases, with 11 bases left between them. The CDR3 is 14 amino acids. The germline V gene encodes CDR1 KGHDR and CDR2 SFDVKD. CDR3 sequence: CATSEDQIPGELFF. The CDR3 nucleotides read TGTGCCACCAGTGAGGACCAGATTCCCGGGGAGCTGTTTTTT.

The V gene is TRBV7-9, the J gene TRBJ1-4; D ambiguous. V was clipped by 3 bases and J by 7 bases, with 12 bases between them. From germline, CDR1 is SEHNR and CDR2 FQNEAQ (reference sequence). There are 14 residues in the CDR3. CDR3: CASSFGRSGEKLFF. The CDR3 region has the DNA TGTGCCAGCAGCTTTGGTAGGAGCGGTGAAAAACTGTTTTTT.

This rearrangement joins TRBV10-3 to TRBJ1-3, with a tentative D call TRBD1 (5 bases). V was pared by 4 bases and J by 2 bases, with 12 bases between. This CDR3 spans 15 amino acids. From germline, CDR1 is ENHRY and CDR2 SYGVKD. This chain's CDR3 is CAISVLQGTGNTIYF. CDR3 DNA sequence: TGTGCCATCAGTGTCCTGCAGGGTACTGGAAACACCATATATTTT.

This clonotype was seen a few times. The chain carries TRBV20-1 and TRBJ1-1; D may be TRBD1 (6 bases). V was shortened by 6 bases and J by 4 bases, with 15 bases between the two germline ends. Germline V gene lookup returns CDR1 DFQATT and CDR2 SNEGSKA (reference sequence). The CDR3 is made up of 13 amino acids. The CDR3 bases are TGCAGTGCCAGGAGGGGGTCGGCCACTGAAGCTTTCTTT. It translates to CSARRGSATEAFF.

This clonotype appeared a few times. The CDR3 DNA follows: TGTGCCAGCAGTTACTCGGTCGGGACAGGGGACCAGGGAGTCCTCCACTTT. Its translation is CASSYSVGTGDQGVLHF. V and J are TRBV6-5 and TRBJ1-6; 10 nucleotides agree with TRBD1. With 0 bases clipped from V and 15 bases from J, the junction kept 14 bases outside the gene matches. Germline V gene lookup returns CDR1 MNHEY and CDR2 SVGAGI. CDR3 length: 17 residues.

The chain couples TRBV5-1 to TRBJ1-1, with 7 bases aligning to TRBD1. J lost 2 bases, V lost 0 bases, and 7 bases had no gene match. The germline gives CDR1 SGHRS, CDR2 YFSETQ. The CDR3 has 16 residues. CDR3 DNA sequence: TGCGCCAGCAGCTTGGGTCGTACAGGGGTTAACACTGAAGCTTTCTTT. Translated, it gives CASSLGRTGVNTEAFF.

The chain has TRBV24-1 and TRBJ1-3; D is ambiguous. The CDR3 extends over 16 amino acids. CDR1 is KGHDR, CDR2 SFDVKD, per germline. Deletions cut 5 bases from V and 0 bases from J, with 13 bases between. The CDR3 here is CATSGADISSGNTIYF. CDR3 nucleotides: TGTGCCACCAGTGGGGCTGACATATCCTCTGGAAACACCATATATTTT.

Details on this clonotype: Relative to the germline gene, one junction end is altered; a read error may explain this. The genes are TRBV12-3 or TRBV12-4 and TRBJ2-5; TRBD1 aligns across 7 bases. The CDR3 runs to 15 residues. CDR3 DNA sequence: TGTGCCAGCAGTCTAGCCCTACAGGGGAGAGAGACCCAGTACTTC. Amino acids: CASSLALQGRETQYF.

V usage is TRBV11-3 and J usage is TRBJ2-2; the match to TRBD2 covers 7 bases. The CDR3 covers 15 residues. The V and J ends lost 6 bases and 6 bases, in that order; junction bases with no gene match: 10. Germline V gene data show CDR1 as SGHNT and CDR2 as YENEEA. The CDR3 sequence is CASRANGRLSGELFF. CDR3 nucleotide sequence: TGTGCCAGCAGGGCTAACGGGAGGTTGTCCGGGGAGCTGTTTTTT.

Judged by abundance, this clonotype is medium-sized (0.01 to 0.1%). The gene calls are TRBV20-1 and TRBJ2-2; 8 nucleotides align to TRBD2. The V and J ends lost 3 bases and 4 bases, in that order; junction bases with no gene match: 1. This CDR3 is 13 amino acids long. Germline CDR1 and CDR2: DFQATT and SNEGSKA (reference sequence). The CDR3 protein is CSASGGVTGELFF. The CDR3 bases are TGCAGTGCTAGCGGGGGGGTCACCGGGGAGCTGTTTTTT.

This sequence joins TRBV7-8 and TRBJ2-2, with D hard to call. The CDR3 length is 14 residues. Trimming left V 5 bases short and J 7 bases short, with 14 bases between. The germline gives CDR1 SGHVS, CDR2 FQNEAQ. The CDR3 spells CASSPSGRVGELFF. DNA for the CDR3: TGTGCCAGCAGCCCCTCGGGTAGGGTCGGGGAGCTGTTTTTT.

V gene TRBV27 combines with J gene TRBJ1-5; no firm D call. The V end lost 6 bases, the J end lost 0 bases, and 9 bases lay between the germline ends. The V gene's germline CDR1 is MNHEY and CDR2 SMNVEV (reference sequence). The CDR3 covers 14 residues. CDR3 residues: CASRLISSNQPQHF. In DNA form, the CDR3 reads TGTGCCAGCAGACTAATATCTAGCAATCAGCCCCAGCATTTT.

The chain links TRBV6-1 to TRBJ1-3, with 7 bases lining up with TRBD1. CDR3 length: 14 residues. The V gene's germline CDR1 is MNHNS and CDR2 SASEGT. Trimming removed 5 bases from V and 5 bases from J; junction bases left unmatched: 6. The CDR3 reads CASSLQGQRNTIYF. DNA of the CDR3: TGTGCCAGCAGTCTTCAGGGACAGAGAAACACCATATATTTT.

This clonotype turned up a few times. The chain uses TRBV28 and TRBJ1-2; no definite D call. Trimming removed 1 base from V and 8 bases from J, with 8 bases in between. This CDR3 has 12 residues. Germline CDR1 MDHEN, CDR2 SYDVKM. CDR3 nucleotides: TGTGCCAGCAGTTTATTTGTGGGGGGCTACACCTTC. It specifies CASSLFVGGYTF.

By proportion, this clonotype is medium-sized. This sequence joins TRBV12-5 and TRBJ2-2; 11 bases are shared with TRBD2. CDR3 length: 17 residues. Germline values: CDR1 LGHNT, CDR2 FRNRAP. J was trimmed by 4 bases and V by 5 bases; bases with no gene match: 9. The CDR3 DNA is TGTGCTAGTGGTCCTATTAGCGGGAGGGCGGGCACCGGGGAGCTGTTTTTT. Translated, it gives CASGPISGRAGTGELFF.

Only a few counts were recorded for this clonotype. The V gene is TRBV30, the J gene TRBJ1-2; D not certain. V was shortened by 1 base and J by 4 bases, with 13 bases between the two germline ends. Germline values: CDR1 GTSNPN, CDR2 SVGIG (reference sequence). The CDR3 consists of 14 residues. The CDR3 DNA reads TGTGCCTGGAGTGCAACCCTTCAGTCCTATGGCTACACCTTC. It yields the protein CAWSATLQSYGYTF.

This sequence joins TRBV19 and TRBJ1-4, with TRBD1 as a possible D gene (6 bases). Per the germline V gene, CDR1 is LNHDA and CDR2 is SQIVND (reference sequence). Trimming took 4 bases from V and 0 from J, leaving 9 bases between them. This CDR3 has 15 amino acids. Here the CDR3 reads CASSKDSTTNEKLFF. In DNA form, the CDR3 reads TGTGCCAGTAGTAAGGACAGCACAACTAATGAAAAACTGTTTTTT.

This sequence joins TRBV19 and TRBJ2-2, with a weak D call TRBD1 (6 bases). The CDR3 spans 14 residues. Trimming shortened V by 6 bases and J by 1 base, and 9 bases separated the two germline ends. The germline V gene encodes CDR1 LNHDA and CDR2 SQIVND (reference sequence). The CDR3 DNA is TGTGCCAGTAGACAGGGAAGGAACACCGGGGAGCTGTTTTTT. Its translation: CASRQGRNTGELFF.

This chain joins TRBV2 and TRBJ2-3; TRBD2 is a possible D gene (5 bases). V shed 8 bases and J shed 2 bases, with 11 bases lying between them. The germline CDR1 and CDR2 sequences are SNHLY and FYNNEI. This CDR3 comprises 13 residues. The CDR3 region has the DNA TGTGCCAGCGGCCACGGGGACACAGATACGCAGTATTTT. Translating it yields CASGHGDTDTQYF.